This T cell receptor beta chain was recovered during a study of OX40 agonist ivuxolimab in advanced cancers. Study summary: Anti-PD-1, anti-PD-L1 or anti-CTLA-4 therapy given earlier was allowed, and 40% had some.

Germline CDR1 is SGHRS and CDR2 is YFSETQ. Trimming stripped 1 base from V and 2 bases from J, with 23 bases between. The CDR3 length is 19 residues. Measured with immunoSEQ multiplex PCR; TCRdb has only the in-frame clones, and not every one. The sample has over 20,000 clones; about 88% are singletons. This specimen was CD4+ or CD8+ T cells sorted from blood, taken in a trial of the OX40 agonist ivuxolimab. The TCR comes from an adult with an advanced solid tumor such as melanoma, head and neck, liver or kidney cancer. The chain combines TRBV5-1 with TRBJ2-3; no firm D call. The CDR3 sequence: CASSLSGDKSPRPTDTQYF. CDR3 in DNA: TGCGCCAGCAGCTTGTCTGGAGACAAATCACCAAGACCCACAGATACGCAGTATTTT.